This TCR beta chain was retrieved from a study of CD8 T cells in ankylosing spondylitis. The length of the CDR3 is 16 residues. Germline CDR1 is MGHRA and CDR2 is YSYEKL. Trimming pared 6 bases from V and 6 bases from J, leaving 21 bases between. Construction of TCR beta libraries was performed using quantitative 5'-RACE with molecular barcodes. TCRdb independently ran MiXCR on the 5' RACE reads; one entry per CDR3 protein. The sample includes under 300,000 distinct CDR3 sequences, more than 15% seen only once; the top ten take less than 35%. V usage is TRBV4-1 and J usage is TRBJ2-1, with D perhaps matching TRBD2 (6 bases). The sample consisted of blood, either unsorted or a sorted T cell fraction (not recorded which). The source is a male donor with ankylosing spondylitis or in good health (not recorded which). CDR3 loop: CASSPLGSGQGNEQFF. CDR3 sequence (DNA): TGCGCCAGCAGTCCCCTGGGCAGCGGGCAAGGCAATGAGCAGTTCTTC.